The TCR beta chain described here comes from a study of T-cell memory formation after mild COVID-19. Study-wide background: Among the donors, TCR clusters were largely specific to each donor. Overall study results and limits: There were some responding clones in pre-infection memory, which suggested that cross-reactive memory had joined. Contracting CD4+ clones were located mainly in CM and EM, and CD8+ clones in EMRA. Day 37-peaking second-wave clones had unconfirmed SARS-CoV-2 specificity.

Note on this clonotype: Its antigen is unidentified.

TCRdb reprocessed the 5' RACE reads via MiXCR and lists one record per CDR3 protein. The sample lists roughly 400,000 distinct CDR3 sequences; roughly 15% were seen once. There are 16 residues in the CDR3. With 3 bases clipped from V and 5 bases from J, the junction kept 4 bases outside the gene matches. Germline V gives CDR1 KGHDR, CDR2 SFDVKD. J is TRBJ2-2 and V is TRBV24-1, with 11 bases fitting TRBD1. The receptor was derived from a man aged 18 to 30 who had mild COVID-19 (a few samples of this study predate the infection). Cell type and time point are not known. Sequencing used PBMCs or a T cell subset sorted from them (not recorded which). The CDR3 reads CATSDPGTGGTGELFF. DNA of the CDR3: TGTGCCACCAGTGATCCCGGGACAGGGGGGACCGGGGAGCTGTTTTTT.